This T cell receptor (beta chain) was recorded in a study of T cell responses to AZD1222 COVID-19 vaccine. General observations from the study: Spike was spanned by vaccine-associated CD4 TCRs, with dominance at 160-218 and 743-854. There were mostly white British donors and more females than males, and clonal diversity was possibly underestimated. All repertoire sampling was performed exclusively after the peak T cell response.

On this clone: Its antigen is as yet unknown.

TCRdb's copy holds only in-frame clones and misses some; the assay was immunoSEQ multiplex PCR. Of about 110,000 clones listed, roughly 90% are singletons. Germline V gives CDR1 MNHEY, CDR2 SMNVEV (reference sequence). V lost 6 bases and J 7 bases, leaving 8 bases between the germline ends. The CDR3 contains 11 residues. V is TRBV27 and J is TRBJ2-3; D not resolved. This sequence originates from an adult who received the AZD1222 COVID-19 vaccine. This sample comprised peripheral blood, obtained 28 days after the second AZD1222 dose. Here the CDR3 reads CASRLAYTQYF. CDR3 DNA sequence: TGTGCCAGCAGACTGGCCTATACGCAGTATTTT.